The 4 T cell receptor beta chains below all came from one sample that was sequenced in a study of shared clonotypes between healthy human individuals. Measured with immunoSEQ multiplex PCR; TCRdb has only the in-frame clones, and not every one. The table shows about 2,100,000 clones, with about 93% occurring only once. In the naive CD8 group, cells lacked CD45RO and were positively selected for CCR7, so terminally differentiated effector memory CD45RA+ cells were left out. The sequencing input was naive CD8+ T cells from PBMCs. Source of these receptors: a young man in good health. Some clones in this sample may be carry-over from other donors' samples.

The chain uses TRBV7-9 and TRBJ2-7; tentative D call: TRBD2 (6 bases). CDR1 and CDR2 from the germline V gene are SEHNR and FQNEAQ (reference sequence). Trimming took 7 bases from V and 2 from J, leaving 12 bases between them. This CDR3 region has 13 residues. CDR3 amino acids: CASTSGFAYEQYF. CDR3 bases: TGTGCCAGCACGAGCGGGTTCGCCTACGAGCAGTACTTC.

The chain carries TRBV19 and TRBJ2-7; D unresolved. V gave up 5 bases and J gave up 3 bases, with 17 bases separating them. This CDR3 contains 15 residues. Per the germline V gene, CDR1 is LNHDA and CDR2 is SQIVND (reference sequence). CDR3 in amino acids: CASSPRFGLNYEQYF. The CDR3 nucleotides are TGTGCCAGTAGTCCCCGCTTCGGGCTCAACTACGAGCAGTACTTC.

V is TRBV7-3 and J is TRBJ2-5, with 7 bases that match TRBD1. This CDR3 comprises 15 residues. Looked up from germline, CDR1 is SGHTA and CDR2 is FQGTGA. J gave up 4 bases and V 3 bases, and 8 bases lay outside the gene matches. The CDR3 DNA reads TGTGCCAGCAGCTTCCCCGAACAGGGGTCAGAGACCCAGTACTTC. This gives the protein CASSFPEQGSETQYF.

The chain has TRBV4-3 and TRBJ2-1; D is perhaps TRBD2 (6 bases). The V gene's germline CDR1 is LGHNA and CDR2 YSLEER. The V gene lost 0 bases and the J gene lost 1 base, with 13 bases spanning the gap. This CDR3 has 17 amino acids. The CDR3 here is CASSQEYGSTSYNEQFF. The DNA for the CDR3 is TGCGCCAGCAGCCAAGAGTACGGGAGCACGTCCTACAATGAGCAGTTCTTC.